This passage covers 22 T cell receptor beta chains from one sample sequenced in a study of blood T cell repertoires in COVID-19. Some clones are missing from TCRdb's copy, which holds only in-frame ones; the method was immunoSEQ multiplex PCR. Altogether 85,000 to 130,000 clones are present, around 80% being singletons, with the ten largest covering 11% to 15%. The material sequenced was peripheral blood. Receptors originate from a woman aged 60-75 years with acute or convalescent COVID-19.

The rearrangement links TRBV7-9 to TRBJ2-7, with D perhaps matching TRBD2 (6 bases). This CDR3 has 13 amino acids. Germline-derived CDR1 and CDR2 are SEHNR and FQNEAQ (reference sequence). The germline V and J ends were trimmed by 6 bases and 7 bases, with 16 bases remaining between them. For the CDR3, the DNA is TGTGCCAGCAGGGCGGGATCGTTATGGGAGCAGTACTTC. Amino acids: CASRAGSLWEQYF.

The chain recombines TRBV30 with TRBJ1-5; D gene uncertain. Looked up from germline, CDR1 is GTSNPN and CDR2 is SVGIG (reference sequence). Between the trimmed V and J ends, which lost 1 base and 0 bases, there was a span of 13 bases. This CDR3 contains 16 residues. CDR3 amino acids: CAWSGPGGNSNQPQHF. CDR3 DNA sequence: TGTGCCTGGAGTGGACCGGGAGGCAATAGCAATCAGCCCCAGCATTTT.

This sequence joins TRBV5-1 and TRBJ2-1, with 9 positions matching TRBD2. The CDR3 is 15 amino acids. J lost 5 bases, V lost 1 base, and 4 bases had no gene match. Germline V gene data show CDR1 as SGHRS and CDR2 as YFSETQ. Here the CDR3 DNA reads TGCGCCAGCAGCTTGAGTTCTAGCGGGGACAATGAGCAGTTCTTC. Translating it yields CASSLSSSGDNEQFF.

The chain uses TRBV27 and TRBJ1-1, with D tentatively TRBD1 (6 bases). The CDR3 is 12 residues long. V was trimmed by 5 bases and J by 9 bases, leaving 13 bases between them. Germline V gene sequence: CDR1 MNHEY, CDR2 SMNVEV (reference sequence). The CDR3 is CASSPRQGKAFF. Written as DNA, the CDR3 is TGTGCCAGCAGTCCTCGGCAGGGGAAAGCTTTCTTT.

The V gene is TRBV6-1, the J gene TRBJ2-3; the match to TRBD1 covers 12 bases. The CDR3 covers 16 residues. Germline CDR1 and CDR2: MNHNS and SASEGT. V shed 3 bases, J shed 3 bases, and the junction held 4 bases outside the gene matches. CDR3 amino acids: CASSERDRGLTDTQYF. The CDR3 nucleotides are TGTGCCAGCAGTGAGAGGGACAGGGGGCTAACAGATACGCAGTATTTT.

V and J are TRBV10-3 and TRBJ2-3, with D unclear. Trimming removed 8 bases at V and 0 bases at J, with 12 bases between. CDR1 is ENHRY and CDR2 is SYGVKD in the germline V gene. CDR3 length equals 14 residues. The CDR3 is CAILERLSTDTQYF. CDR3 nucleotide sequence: TGTGCCATCTTGGAGCGACTCAGCACAGATACGCAGTATTTT.

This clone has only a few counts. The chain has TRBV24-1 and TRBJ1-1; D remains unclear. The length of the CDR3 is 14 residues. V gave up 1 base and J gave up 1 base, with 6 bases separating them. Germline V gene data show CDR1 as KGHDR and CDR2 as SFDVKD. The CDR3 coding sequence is TGTGCCACCAGTGATTTTTCCGGGAACACTGAAGCTTTCTTT. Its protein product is CATSDFSGNTEAFF.

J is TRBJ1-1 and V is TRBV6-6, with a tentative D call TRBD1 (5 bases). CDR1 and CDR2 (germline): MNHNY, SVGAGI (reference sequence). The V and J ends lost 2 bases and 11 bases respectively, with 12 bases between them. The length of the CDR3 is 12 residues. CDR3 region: CASSYPREGAFF. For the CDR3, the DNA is TGTGCCAGCAGTTACCCCAGGGAGGGGGCTTTCTTT.

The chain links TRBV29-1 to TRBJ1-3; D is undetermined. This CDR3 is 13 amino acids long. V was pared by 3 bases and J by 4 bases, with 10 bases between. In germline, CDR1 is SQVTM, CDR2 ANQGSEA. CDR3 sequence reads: CSVEPGGGNTIYF. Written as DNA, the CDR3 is TGCAGCGTTGAGCCGGGAGGGGGAAACACCATATATTTT.

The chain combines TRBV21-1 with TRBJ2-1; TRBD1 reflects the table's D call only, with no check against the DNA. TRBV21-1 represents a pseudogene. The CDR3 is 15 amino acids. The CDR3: CASSEAPGMIHEQFF. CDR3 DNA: TGTGCCAGCAGCGAAGCCCCAGGGATGATACATGAGCAGTTCTTC.

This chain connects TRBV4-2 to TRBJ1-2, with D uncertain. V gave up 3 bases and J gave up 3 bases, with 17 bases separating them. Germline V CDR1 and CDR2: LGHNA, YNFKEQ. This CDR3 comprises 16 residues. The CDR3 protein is CASSHSIKTSDYGYTF. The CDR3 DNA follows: TGTGCCAGCAGCCATTCCATCAAGACATCCGACTATGGCTACACCTTC.

The CDR3 sequence: CASSLAGVGEQYF. The CDR3 coding sequence is TGTGCCAGCAGTTTAGCGGGGGTGGGAGAGCAGTACTTC. The gene calls are TRBV27 and TRBJ2-7; 7 nucleotides agree with TRBD2. This CDR3 is built from 13 residues. V was pared by 2 bases and J by 7 bases, with 5 bases of the junction left unmatched. CDR1 and CDR2 from the germline V gene are MNHEY and SMNVEV (reference sequence).

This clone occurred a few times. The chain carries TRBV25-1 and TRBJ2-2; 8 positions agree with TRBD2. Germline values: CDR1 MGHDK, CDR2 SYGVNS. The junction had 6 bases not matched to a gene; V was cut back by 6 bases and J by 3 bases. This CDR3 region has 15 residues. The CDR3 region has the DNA TGTGCCAGCAGGCGAGCGGGAGAACACACCGGGGAGCTGTTTTTT. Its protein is CASRRAGEHTGELFF. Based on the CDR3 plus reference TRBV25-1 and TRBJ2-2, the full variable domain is EADIYQTPRYLVIGTGKKITLECSQTMGHDKMYWYQQDPGMELHLIHYSYGVNSTEKGDLSSESTVSRIRTEHFPLTLESARPSHTSQYLCASRRAGEHTGELFFGEGSRLTVL.

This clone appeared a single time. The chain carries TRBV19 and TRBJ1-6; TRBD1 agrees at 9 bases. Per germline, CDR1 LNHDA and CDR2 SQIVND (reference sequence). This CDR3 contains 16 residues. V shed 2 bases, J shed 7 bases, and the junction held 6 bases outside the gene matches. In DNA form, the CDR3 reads TGTGCCAGTAGTATACAACAGGGGGCGCAGAATTCACCCCTCCACTTT. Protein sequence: CASSIQQGAQNSPLHF.

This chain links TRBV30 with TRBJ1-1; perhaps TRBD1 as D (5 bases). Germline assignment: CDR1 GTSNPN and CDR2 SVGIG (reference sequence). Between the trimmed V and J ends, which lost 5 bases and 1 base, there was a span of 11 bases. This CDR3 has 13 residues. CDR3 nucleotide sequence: TGTGCCTGGGCCCGACAGAGGAACACTGAAGCTTTCTTT. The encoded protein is CAWARQRNTEAFF.

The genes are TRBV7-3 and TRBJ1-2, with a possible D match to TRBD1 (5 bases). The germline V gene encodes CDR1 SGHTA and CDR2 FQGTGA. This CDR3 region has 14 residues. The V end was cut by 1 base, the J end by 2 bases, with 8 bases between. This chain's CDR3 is CASSLNAGNYGYTF. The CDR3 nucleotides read TGTGCCAGCAGCTTAAACGCAGGGAACTATGGCTACACCTTC.

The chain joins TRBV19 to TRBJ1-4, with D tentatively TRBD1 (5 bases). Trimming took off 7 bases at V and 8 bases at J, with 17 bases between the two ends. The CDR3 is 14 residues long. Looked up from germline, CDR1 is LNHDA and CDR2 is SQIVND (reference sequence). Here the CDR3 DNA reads TGTGCCAGTACTTCCGCCAGGGCGGAGGAAAAACTGTTTTTT. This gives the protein CASTSARAEEKLFF. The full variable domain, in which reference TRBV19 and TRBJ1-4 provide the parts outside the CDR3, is DGGITQSPKYLFRKEGQNVTLSCEQNLNHDAMYWYRQDPGQGLRLIYYSQIVNDFQKGDIAEGYSVSREKKESFPLTVTSAQKNPTAFYLCASTSARAEEKLFFGSGTQLSVL.

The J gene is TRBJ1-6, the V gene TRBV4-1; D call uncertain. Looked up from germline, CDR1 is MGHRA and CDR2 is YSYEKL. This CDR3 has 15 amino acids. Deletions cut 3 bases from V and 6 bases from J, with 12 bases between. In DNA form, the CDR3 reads TGCGCCAGCAGCCACCGGGCAGGACTTAATTCACCCCTCCACTTT. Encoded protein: CASSHRAGLNSPLHF.

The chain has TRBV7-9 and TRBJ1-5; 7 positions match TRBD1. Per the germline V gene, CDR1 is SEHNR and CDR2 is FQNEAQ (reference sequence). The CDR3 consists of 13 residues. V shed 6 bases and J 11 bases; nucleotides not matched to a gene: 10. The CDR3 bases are TGTGCCAGCAGTAATGACAGGGCCCGGTCCCAGCATTTT. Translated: CASSNDRARSQHF. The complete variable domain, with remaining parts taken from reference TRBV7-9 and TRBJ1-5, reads DTGVSQNPRHKITKRGQNVTFRCDPISEHNRLYWYRQTLGQGPEFLTYFQNEAQLEKSRLLSDRFSAERPKGSFSTLEIQRTEQGDSAMYLCASSNDRARSQHFGDGTRLSIL.

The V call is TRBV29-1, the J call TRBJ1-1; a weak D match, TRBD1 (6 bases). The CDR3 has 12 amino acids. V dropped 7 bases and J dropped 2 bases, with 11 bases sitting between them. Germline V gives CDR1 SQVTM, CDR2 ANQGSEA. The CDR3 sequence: CSGGQRNTEAFF. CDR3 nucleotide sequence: TGCAGCGGGGGACAAAGAAACACTGAAGCTTTCTTT.

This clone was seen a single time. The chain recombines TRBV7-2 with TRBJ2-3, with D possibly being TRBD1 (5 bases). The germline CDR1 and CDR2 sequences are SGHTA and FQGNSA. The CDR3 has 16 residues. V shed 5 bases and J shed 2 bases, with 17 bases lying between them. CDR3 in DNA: TGTGCCAGCAGCGAAGGGGCGGCAGGGTACACAGATACGCAGTATTTT. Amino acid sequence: CASSEGAAGYTDTQYF.

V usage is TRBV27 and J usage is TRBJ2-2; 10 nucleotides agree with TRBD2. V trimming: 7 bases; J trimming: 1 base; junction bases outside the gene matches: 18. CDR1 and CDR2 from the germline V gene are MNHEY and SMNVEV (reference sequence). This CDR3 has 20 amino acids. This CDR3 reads CASTLYGASGRRGNTGELFF. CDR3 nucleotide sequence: TGTGCCAGCACCCTGTACGGGGCTAGCGGGAGACGCGGGAACACCGGGGAGCTGTTTTTT.